The clone carrying this TCR beta chain was detected only once. This CDR3 is built from 15 residues. V was shortened by 5 bases and J by 6 bases, with 19 bases between the two germline ends. CDR1 WSHSY and CDR2 SAAADI come from the germline V gene. This sample was included in a study of tumor-infiltrating lymphocytes in oesophageal squamous cell carcinoma. TCRdb re-called the PCR reads with MiXCR, one entry per CDR3 protein. Counted here are just over 15,000 distinct CDR3 sequences, around 46% occurring once; the ten biggest clones make up about a sixth. This TCR derives from a male donor with esophageal squamous cell carcinoma. The sequencing sample was made of esophageal tumor tissue. The chain recombines TRBV10-2 with TRBJ2-5; weak D call: TRBD2 (6 bases). The CDR3 reads CASSQEAGMSKTQYF. The CDR3, as DNA: TGCGCCAGCAGTCAAGAGGCGGGGATGTCGAAGACCCAGTACTTC.